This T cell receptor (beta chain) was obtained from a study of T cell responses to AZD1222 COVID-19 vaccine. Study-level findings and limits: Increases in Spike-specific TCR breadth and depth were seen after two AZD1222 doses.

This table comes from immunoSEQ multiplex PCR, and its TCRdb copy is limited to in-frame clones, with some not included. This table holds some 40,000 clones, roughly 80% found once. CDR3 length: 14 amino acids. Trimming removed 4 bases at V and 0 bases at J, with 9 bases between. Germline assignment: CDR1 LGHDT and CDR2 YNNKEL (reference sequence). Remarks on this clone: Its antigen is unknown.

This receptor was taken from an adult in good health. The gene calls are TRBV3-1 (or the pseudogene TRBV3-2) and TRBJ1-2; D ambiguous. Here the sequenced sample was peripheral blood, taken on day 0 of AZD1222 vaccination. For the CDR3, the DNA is TGTGCCAGCAGCCCCCACGGGGCTAACTATGGCTACACCTTC. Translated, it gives CASSPHGANYGYTF.